This TCR beta chain was sequenced for a study of shared clonotypes between healthy human individuals. Note on this clone: Its specificity is not known.

CDR1 SGHAT and CDR2 FQDESV come from the germline V gene (reference sequence). V shed 1 base and J 1 base; nucleotides not matched to a gene: 5. The CDR3 loop spans 16 amino acids. The run depth of the assay was deep. Data came from immunoSEQ multiplex PCR; TCRdb stores just in-frame clones and leaves some out. This table has about 2.4 million clones, 80% to 95% appearing once. Study-level findings and limits: It was the non-shared clonotypes that had lower generation probabilities than clonotypes shared by all four donors.

V is TRBV11-1 and J is TRBJ2-5; 8 bases match TRBD1. Sequencing input: naive CD4+ T cells from PBMCs. Subset denoted: CD45RA+ positively selected. The clonotype originates from a man aged 18 to 30 in good health. Some clones in this sample may be carry-over from other donors' samples. The CDR3 nucleotides are TGTGCCAGCAGCTTAGGGGCAACAGGGGGCCAAGAGACCCAGTACTTC. Translating it yields CASSLGATGGQETQYF.